This TCR beta chain stems from a study of T cell clonality in common variable immunodeficiency. This clone was seen at least ten times. The antigen is unknown. The CDR3 end lies 3 residues beyond the end of the read and is filled in from the germline J gene. Study-level points and caveats: CVID patient heterogeneity limited repertoire-clinical complication correlations.

Produced via immunoSEQ multiplex PCR; TCRdb's table is partial and in-frame only. This sample has roughly 28,000 clones, each found more than once. Germline V lookup: CDR1 LGHNT, CDR2 FRNRAP. V lost 0 bases and J 5 bases, leaving 4 bases between the germline ends. The CDR3 has 13 amino acids. The sample consisted of peripheral blood mononuclear cells. This TCR was recovered from a person between 18 and 70 years old in good health. The V gene is TRBV12-5, the J gene TRBJ2-2; D is ambiguous. The CDR3 bases that were read are TGTGCTAGTGGTTTGGTAGGGACCGGGGAG. Translating it yields CASGLVGTGE. The entire CDR3 protein is CASGLVGTGELFF.